There are a few counts of the clone carrying this TCR beta chain. The sample belongs to a study of blood T cell repertoires in COVID-19. Across the whole study: COVID-19 samples from acute and convalescent phases originated in the United States, Italy and Spain. The cDNA or gDNA used as material had been derived from T cells, B-cell-depleted T cells, or PBMCs.

The germline gives CDR1 SEHNR, CDR2 FQNEAQ (reference sequence). V shed 0 bases and J shed 2 bases, with 8 bases lying between them. The CDR3 length is 14 residues. In the original workflow: Reference gene primer amplification gave estimated nucleated cell counts. TCRdb keeps only in-frame clones here, not all; method: immunoSEQ multiplex PCR. For V, J and clone size, that table is used; D and trimming come from the DNA. The profile covers about 130,000 clones, with less than 90% appearing a single time and around 27% taken by the ten largest. The chain has TRBV7-9 and TRBJ2-7; no definite D call. The clonotype originates from a woman aged 80 or over with acute or convalescent COVID-19. Specimen: peripheral blood. CDR3 sequence reads: CASSLAPQAYEQYF. CDR3 sequence (DNA): TGTGCCAGCAGCTTAGCGCCCCAGGCCTACGAGCAGTACTTC.